The 25 T cell receptor beta chains presented below share a single source sample, sequenced in a study of T-cell reconstitution after alpha-beta-depleted transplantation in children (dated by TCRdb to the mid-2010s). Library method: PCR. These reads were obtained on an Illumina HiSeq 2500. TCR libraries were prepared with molecular barcoding, using unique molecular identifiers to normalize TCRbeta repertoire quantification. The public sequencing data were trimmed at Q25 with fastp and processed into clonotypes with MiXCR by TCRdb, which kept only in-frame beta chains. Rows with a matching CDR3 protein are joined into one entry that keeps the most common DNA and genes. Present in this sample are hundreds of thousands of distinct CDR3 sequences, 16% of which were seen just once. The ten biggest clones cover under 1.2% of the sample. The sequencing used PBMCs from the stem cell graft donor, collected from the stem cell graft. These receptors all come from a human donor who donated a stem cell graft to a child with acute myeloid leukemia.

The chain joins TRBV13 to TRBJ2-4; D possibly corresponds to TRBD2 (6 bases). The CDR3 covers 19 residues. Germline CDR1 reads PRHDT; CDR2 reads FYEKMQ (reference sequence). The V end lost 0 bases, the J end lost 1 base, and 19 bases lay between the germline ends. The CDR3 reads CASSLGLGKSGEAKNIQYF. The CDR3 DNA sequence: TGTGCCAGCAGCTTAGGCCTAGGGAAGTCGGGAGAGGCCAAAAACATTCAGTACTTC. Together with reference TRBV13 and TRBJ2-4, the CDR3 gives the full variable domain: AAGVIQSPRHLIKEKRETATLKCYPIPRHDTVYWYQQGPGQDPQFLISFYEKMQSDKGSIPDRFSAQQFSDYHSELNMSSLELGDSALYFCASSLGLGKSGEAKNIQYFGAGTRLSVL.

This clonotype turned up a few times. This chain joins TRBV29-1 and TRBJ1-4; D call uncertain. Germline V CDR1 and CDR2: SQVTM, ANQGSEA. The CDR3 totals 14 residues. V was trimmed by 6 bases and J by 0 bases, leaving 11 bases between them. CDR3 in DNA: TGCAGCGTCTCCGACTATGCAACTAATGAAAAACTGTTTTTT. Protein: CSVSDYATNEKLFF.

This clonotype turned up a few times. The chain joins TRBV25-1 to TRBJ2-7; 9 nucleotides agree with TRBD1. The CDR3 sequence is 15 residues long. Germline assignment: CDR1 MGHDK and CDR2 SYGVNS. The ends lost 3 bases at V and 3 bases at J; junction bases unmatched: 6. CDR3: CASSEARTGDYEQYF. The CDR3 bases are TGTGCCAGCAGTGAGGCTCGGACAGGGGACTACGAGCAGTACTTC.

This clonotype was found a few times. The J gene is TRBJ1-2, the V gene TRBV5-1, with D perhaps matching TRBD1 (6 bases). Germline V lookup: CDR1 SGHRS, CDR2 YFSETQ. V was trimmed by 3 bases and J by 7 bases, leaving 19 bases between them. The CDR3 sequence is 15 residues long. DNA of the CDR3: TGCGCCAGCAGCTGGGATCCACAGGGAACGGGTGGCTACACCTTC. Its translation: CASSWDPQGTGGYTF. The full variable domain, its missing parts supplied by reference TRBV5-1 and TRBJ1-2, is KAGVTQTPRYLIKTRGQQVTLSCSPISGHRSVSWYQQTPGQGLQFLFEYFSETQRNKGNFPGRFSGRQFSNSRSEMNVSTLELGDSALYLCASSWDPQGTGGYTFGSGTRLTVV.

The V gene is TRBV4-1, the J gene TRBJ2-5; D not resolved. Between the trimmed V and J ends, which lost 1 base and 5 bases, there was a span of 14 bases. Germline CDR1 MGHRA, CDR2 YSYEKL. CDR3 size: 15 residues. Written as DNA, the CDR3 is TGCGCCAGCAGCCAAGTCCCCAGACCGGGCGAGACCCAGTACTTC. It yields the protein CASSQVPRPGETQYF.

The chain uses TRBV18 and TRBJ1-5; D is ambiguous. The germline gives CDR1 KGHSH, CDR2 LQKENI. V lost 4 bases and J 7 bases, leaving 8 bases between the germline ends. The CDR3 loop spans 12 amino acids. The CDR3 region has the DNA TGTGCCAGCTCACGCCCGAAGCAGCCCCAGCATTTT. It encodes CASSRPKQPQHF.

This clonotype has more than one count but fewer than ten. The V gene is TRBV28, the J gene TRBJ1-1; no definite D call. From germline, CDR1 is MDHEN and CDR2 SYDVKM. V was shortened by 7 bases and J by 5 bases, with 14 bases between the two germline ends. The length of the CDR3 is 13 residues. This chain's CDR3 is CASTPTGFTEAFF. Written as DNA, the CDR3 is TGTGCCAGCACACCAACGGGGTTTACTGAAGCTTTCTTT. Full variable domain (outside the CDR3, taken from reference TRBV28 and TRBJ1-1): DVKVTQSSRYLVKRTGEKVFLECVQDMDHENMFWYRQDPGLGLRLIYFSYDVKMKEKGDIPEGYSVSREKKERFSLILESASTNQTSMYLCASTPTGFTEAFFGQGTRLTVV.

This clonotype has a handful of counts. V and J are TRBV7-9 and TRBJ2-7, with a possible D match to TRBD2 (6 bases). CDR3 length: 13 residues. V shed 3 bases and J shed 7 bases, with 13 bases lying between them. The germline CDR1 and CDR2 sequences are SEHNR and FQNEAQ (reference sequence). Here the CDR3 reads CASSFGSAKEQYF. In DNA, the CDR3 is TGTGCCAGCAGCTTCGGGAGCGCTAAGGAGCAGTACTTC.

V and J are TRBV5-1 and TRBJ2-5; 11 bases fit TRBD2. V gave up 2 bases and J gave up 5 bases; unmatched junction bases: 8. Germline V gene data show CDR1 as SGHRS and CDR2 as YFSETQ. This CDR3 is 16 amino acids long. DNA for the CDR3: TGCGCCAGCAGCTTTAGCGGGGGGGCCGTCTCGGAGACCCAGTACTTC. Amino acids: CASSFSGGAVSETQYF.

This clonotype was counted at least ten times. This rearrangement joins TRBV29-1 to TRBJ1-1; TRBD1 might be the D (5 bases). This CDR3 has 11 residues. Germline loops: CDR1 SQVTM, CDR2 ANQGSEA. V lost 5 bases and J 7 bases, leaving 11 bases between the germline ends. CDR3 region: CSVWAGNEAFF. Written as DNA, the CDR3 is TGCAGCGTTTGGGCAGGGAATGAAGCTTTCTTT. Complete variable domain (other parts from reference TRBV29-1 and TRBJ1-1): SAVISQKPSRDICQRGTSLTIQCQVDSQVTMMFWYRQQPGQSLTLIATANQGSEATYESGFVIDKFPISRPNLTFSTLTVSNMSPEDSSIYLCSVWAGNEAFFGQGTRLTVV.

As to this clonotype: A much more abundant neighbour one base away suggests this may be a read error. The chain links TRBV7-8 to TRBJ2-1, with 7 positions matching TRBD1. Germline V gene sequence: CDR1 SGHVS, CDR2 FQNEAQ. The CDR3 extends over 15 amino acids. DNA for the CDR3: TGTGCCAGCAGCCCCCTAGGCAGGGGGAAGGGTGAGCAGTCCTTC. This encodes CASSPLGRGKGEQSF.

The V gene is TRBV2, the J gene TRBJ1-1, with D hard to call. CDR1 and CDR2 from the germline V gene are SNHLY and FYNNEI. This CDR3 comprises 15 residues. Trimming took off 1 base at V and 0 bases at J, with 9 bases between the two ends. CDR3 bases: TGTGCCAGCAGTGAAGGTGTTCTCCTGAACACTGAAGCTTTCTTT. This codes for CASSEGVLLNTEAFF.

This clonotype was detected only a few times. The rearrangement links TRBV7-9 to TRBJ1-2; D unresolved. V dropped 1 base and J dropped 5 bases, with 8 bases sitting between them. Germline lookup yields CDR1 SEHNR and CDR2 FQNEAQ (reference sequence). The CDR3 is 13 amino acids. The CDR3 reads CASSLDQGYGYTF. CDR3 bases: TGTGCCAGCAGCTTAGATCAAGGGTATGGCTACACCTTC.

This clonotype has at least ten counts. The chain carries TRBV7-2 and TRBJ2-3; no definite D call. The V end lost 6 bases, the J end lost 0 bases, and 4 bases lay between the germline ends. CDR3 length: 12 residues. Looked up from germline, CDR1 is SGHTA and CDR2 is FQGNSA. The CDR3 DNA follows: TGTGCCAGCAGACGTAGCACAGATACGCAGTATTTT. Its translation: CASRRSTDTQYF.

This clonotype turned up a few times. V usage is TRBV20-1 and J usage is TRBJ2-5; tentatively, D is TRBD1 or TRBD2 (5 bases each). In germline, CDR1 is DFQATT, CDR2 SNEGSKA (reference sequence). The CDR3 has 15 amino acids. Deletions cut 3 bases from V and 4 bases from J, with 18 bases between. CDR3 bases: TGCAGTGCTAGGAAGGGCGGGCAGGGCGGAGAGACCCAGTACTTC. Its translation: CSARKGGQGGETQYF.

This clonotype showed up many times. The CDR3 protein is CSALEPGTSGYEQYF. The CDR3 coding sequence is TGCAGTGCCCTAGAGCCAGGGACTAGCGGCTACGAGCAGTACTTC. This chain links TRBV20-1 with TRBJ2-7, with TRBD2 matching over 11 bases. The CDR3 totals 15 residues. V shed 6 bases and J 3 bases; nucleotides not matched to a gene: 10. The germline V gene encodes CDR1 DFQATT and CDR2 SNEGSKA (reference sequence).

This clonotype was counted at least ten times. The J gene is TRBJ2-2, the V gene TRBV6-1; a possible D gene is TRBD1 (5 bases). The germline V gene has CDR1 MNHNS and CDR2 SASEGT. V dropped 6 bases and J dropped 7 bases, with 21 bases sitting between them. The CDR3 contains 16 residues. The CDR3 DNA reads as TGTGCCAGCAGCCCCTTGGGGCCCAGGATGGGCGGGGAGCTGTTTTTT. It translates to CASSPLGPRMGGELFF.

This clonotype appeared a few times. This chain links TRBV7-8 with TRBJ2-3, with D uncertain. Germline values: CDR1 SGHVS, CDR2 FQNEAQ. Trimming took 3 bases from V and 1 from J, leaving 8 bases between them. This CDR3 has 14 amino acids. The CDR3 sequence: CASSFLGCTDTQYF. CDR3 in DNA: TGTGCCAGCAGCTTCCTGGGGTGCACAGATACGCAGTATTTT.

DNA for the CDR3: TGTGCCTGGAGTGTACAAGGGAACACTGAAGCTTTCTTT. It encodes CAWSVQGNTEAFF. This chain joins TRBV30 and TRBJ1-1; D gene uncertain. Germline loops: CDR1 GTSNPN, CDR2 SVGIG (reference sequence). Trimming removed 0 bases at V and 1 base at J, with 6 bases between. CDR3 size: 13 residues.

The table lists this clonotype with a few counts. J is TRBJ2-7 and V is TRBV6-6; D ambiguous. The CDR3 extends over 12 amino acids. CDR1 and CDR2 from the germline V gene are MNHNY and SVGAGI (reference sequence). V was shortened by 7 bases and J by 3 bases, with 10 bases between the two germline ends. The CDR3 protein is CASTEDFYEQYF. The CDR3 DNA follows: TGTGCCAGCACAGAAGACTTCTACGAGCAGTACTTC.

The CDR3 here is CASSVDRWGNTEAFF. DNA of the CDR3: TGTGCCAGCAGCGTAGATAGGTGGGGGAACACTGAAGCTTTCTTT. The chain has TRBV9 and TRBJ1-1; D remains ambiguous. Germline V gene lookup returns CDR1 SGDLS and CDR2 YYNGEE. The V and J ends lost 0 bases and 1 base respectively, with 10 bases between them. CDR3 length: 15 residues.

This clonotype was seen repeatedly, ten times or more. The CDR3 region is CSASPPDSPDSYEQYF. DNA for the CDR3: TGCAGTGCTAGCCCCCCGGACAGCCCAGACTCCTACGAGCAGTACTTC. This chain joins TRBV20-1 and TRBJ2-7, with a possible D match to TRBD1 (6 bases). Trimming shortened V by 3 bases and J by 0 bases, and 18 bases separated the two germline ends. The CDR3 loop spans 16 amino acids. Germline V lookup: CDR1 DFQATT, CDR2 SNEGSKA (reference sequence).

The genes are TRBV9 and TRBJ1-6; 10 bases match TRBD1. CDR1 and CDR2 (germline): SGDLS, YYNGEE. The CDR3 consists of 18 residues. J was trimmed by 0 bases and V by 3 bases; bases with no gene match: 6. The CDR3 spells CASSAGQGLSSYNSPLHF. CDR3 nucleotides: TGTGCCAGCAGCGCGGGACAGGGGTTGAGCTCCTATAATTCACCCCTCCACTTT.

A few counts support this clonotype. The gene calls are TRBV5-1 and TRBJ2-1; D might be TRBD2 (5 bases). Germline CDR1 reads SGHRS; CDR2 reads YFSETQ. CDR3 length: 13 amino acids. V was trimmed by 0 bases and J by 8 bases, leaving 9 bases between them. The CDR3 DNA reads TGCGCCAGCAGCTTGGACCTCGGGGATGAGCAGTTCTTC. Translated, it gives CASSLDLGDEQFF.

This clonotype was detected only a few times. The CDR3 DNA is TGTGCCAGCAGTATTCCTACAGGGTCGGGGGTCTCTGGGGCCAACGTCCTGACTTTC. Translating gives CASSIPTGSGVSGANVLTF. The rearrangement links TRBV12-3 or TRBV12-4 to TRBJ2-6; D assignment may be TRBD1 or TRBD2 (6 bases each). V dropped 5 bases and J dropped 0 bases, with 20 bases sitting between them. CDR3 length: 19 residues.